This T cell receptor (beta chain) was obtained from a study of T cells in Graves' hyperthyroidism and ophthalmopathy (dated by TCRdb to about 2019). General notes on the study: Peripheral blood was sampled at the time of initial diagnosis, prior to any treatment. In more than 5 Graves' hyperthyroidism patients, the study also compared T-cell repertoires from thyroid tissue with T-cell repertoires from blood. TCR Vbeta CDR3 sequencing of roughly 140 peripheral blood samples (43 ophthalmopathy, 75 hyperthyroidism and roughly 17 progressor patients) is reported in the paper. After sampling, hyperthyroidism patients received methimazole starting at 30 mg daily, and ophthalmopathy patients received high-dose intravenous methylprednisolone. The 100 discovery patients were divided at random into training and test sets in a 7:3 ratio. TCR V-J signatures able to tell the groups apart were searched for in a discovery cohort of 90 to 100 patients, of whom 43 had Graves' ophthalmopathy and about 60 had stable Graves' hyperthyroidism. Whether ophthalmopathy could be predicted prospectively was tested in an independent validation cohort made up of approximately 19 hyperthyroidism patients plus 17 patients who later progressed to ophthalmopathy.

What the authors observed across the whole study: Sample size was not statistically predetermined, and investigators were not blinded to group allocation. Most expanded thyroid clonotypes (frequency above 0.001) were also found in blood, which suggests that blood repertoires may mirror thyroid immune responses. In validation, the model predicted progression to ophthalmopathy a median of around six months before onset, with about 67% sensitivity and roughly 72% specificity. Ophthalmopathy was separated from stable hyperthyroidism by a 13 V-J signature model, with around 88% sensitivity and about 81% specificity obtained in cross-validation and 80%/75% obtained in testing.

Graves' hyperthyroidism was defined as stable when no progression to ophthalmopathy occurred over 18 months of follow-up. Hyperthyroidism patients were aged 18 to 65 years and newly diagnosed, with disease duration of less than 2 months. Patients with uncontrolled infections, other autoimmune diseases, pregnancy or lactation were excluded. Diagnoses were based on clinical symptoms, serum thyroxine and TRAb, thyroid ultrasound and orbital computed tomography. PBMCs were isolated from more than 9 ml of fresh peripheral blood by Ficoll-Paque density gradient centrifugation. Total RNA was extracted with Trizol reagent, and quality was checked on an Agilent 2100 Bioanalyzer. Comments on this clonotype: Its antigen is unknown. Possible read error: a much larger clone is one base away.

CDR1 SNHLY and CDR2 FYNNEI were looked up in the germline V gene. Inclusive of the bounding cysteine and phenylalanine, the CDR3 is 14 residues long. Solely the CDR3 DNA is kept, with 42 bases framed from the first base. V is shortened by 4 bases, J by 8 bases, and the region joining them spans 12 bases. TCR beta CDR3 regions were amplified from RNA transcripts. The TCR CDR3 was subjected to a first round of RT-PCR using the HTBI primer set and the Qiagen OneStep RT-PCR kit. Libraries were constructed in a second round of multiplex PCR, after which size selection and purification were carried out. The libraries were sequenced on an Illumina HiSeq2000 using paired-end 100 bp reads. The study's processing was this. SOAPnuke was used to process the raw data, throwing out any read that contained adapters or uncalled bases, had a mean Phred below 15, or lacked an exact constant-primer or identifier match. COPE v1.2.5 was used to merge high-quality paired reads, and clonotypes were defined as unique nucleotide sequences. MiTCR v1.1 was used to align the clonotypes against IMGT TRBV, TRBD and TRBJ reference segments. The analysis included only V-J combinations with a frequency above 0.0001, which together covered around 99% of the repertoires. The TCS score was defined as the ratio of F50 (clonal expansion) to E x V (chaos), calculated using BLOSUM62-based TCRdist between CDR3 peptides within each V-J. Welch's t-statistics and random forest reduced 450 to 600 V-J features to 13, which were used in a naive Bayes classifier (R e1071). TCRdb reprocessed the public reads (quality trimming at Q25 with fastp, clone calling with MiXCR) and kept in-frame beta chains. Every CDR3 protein is listed once, alongside the most common genes and DNA of its rows. TCRdb's processing, not the authors', yielded these V and J calls. In all, the sample holds about 360,000 distinct CDR3 sequences, and roughly 13% of those were seen once. Of the sample, around a tenth is held by the ten largest clones.

The sample was blood. The sequence joins TRBV2 to TRBJ1-6, and perhaps TRBD1 as D gene, on 5 matching bases. This TCR was sampled from a woman younger than 35 with Graves' hyperthyroidism. The CDR3 region has the sequence CASSGGVGDSPLHF. The DNA is TGTGCCAGCAGTGGGGGGGTAGGAGATTCACCCCTCCACTTT.